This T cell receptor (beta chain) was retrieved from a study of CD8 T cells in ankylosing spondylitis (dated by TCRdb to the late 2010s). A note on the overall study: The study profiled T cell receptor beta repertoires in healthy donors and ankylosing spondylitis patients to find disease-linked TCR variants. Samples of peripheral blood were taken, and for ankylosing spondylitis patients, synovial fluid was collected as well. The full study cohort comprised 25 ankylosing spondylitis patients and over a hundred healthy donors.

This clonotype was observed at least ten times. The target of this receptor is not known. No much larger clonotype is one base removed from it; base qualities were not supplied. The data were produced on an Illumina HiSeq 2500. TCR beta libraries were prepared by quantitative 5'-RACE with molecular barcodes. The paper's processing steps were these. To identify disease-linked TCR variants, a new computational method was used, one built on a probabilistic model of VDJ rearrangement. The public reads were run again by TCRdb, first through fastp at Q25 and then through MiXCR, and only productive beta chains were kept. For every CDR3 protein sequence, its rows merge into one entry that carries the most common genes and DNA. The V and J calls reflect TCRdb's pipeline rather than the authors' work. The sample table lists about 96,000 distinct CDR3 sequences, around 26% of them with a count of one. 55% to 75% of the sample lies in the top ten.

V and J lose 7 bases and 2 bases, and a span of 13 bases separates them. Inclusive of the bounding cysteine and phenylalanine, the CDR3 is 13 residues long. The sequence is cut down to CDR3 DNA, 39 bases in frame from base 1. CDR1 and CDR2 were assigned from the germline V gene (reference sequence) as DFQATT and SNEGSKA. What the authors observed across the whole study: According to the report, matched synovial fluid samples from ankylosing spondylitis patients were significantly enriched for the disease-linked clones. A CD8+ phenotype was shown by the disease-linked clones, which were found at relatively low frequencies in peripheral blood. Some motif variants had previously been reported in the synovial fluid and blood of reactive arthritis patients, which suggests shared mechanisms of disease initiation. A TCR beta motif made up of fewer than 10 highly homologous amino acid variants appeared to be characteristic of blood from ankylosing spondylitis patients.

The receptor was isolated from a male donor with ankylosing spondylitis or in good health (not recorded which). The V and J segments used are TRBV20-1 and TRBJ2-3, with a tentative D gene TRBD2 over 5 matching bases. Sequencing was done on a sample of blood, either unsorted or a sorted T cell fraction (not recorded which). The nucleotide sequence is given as TGCAGTGGAGTCGGGGTTTCCACAGATACGCAGTATTTT. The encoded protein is CSGVGVSTDTQYF.